The next 30 T cell receptor beta chains were all read from a single sample in a study of PD-L1 blockade in urothelial cancer. TCRdb's table, derived via immunoSEQ multiplex PCR, lists solely in-frame clones and lacks some. The table has under 130,000 clones, about 85% seen once. The sample here was PBMCs, taken around atezolizumab (anti-PD-L1) treatment. These receptors were collected from a man between 45 and 60 years old with urothelial cancer.

The sample holds many counts of this clone. The chain uses TRBV18 and TRBJ1-6; TRBD1 matches at 10 bases. In germline, CDR1 is KGHSH, CDR2 LQKENI. This CDR3 is 14 amino acids long. Losses at the gene ends were 4 bases for V and 7 bases for J; bases not matched to a gene: 1. The CDR3 here is CASSLDRGNSPLHF. CDR3 coding DNA: TGTGCCAGCTCACTGGACAGGGGGAATTCACCCCTCCACTTT. The complete variable domain, with remaining parts taken from reference TRBV18 and TRBJ1-6, reads NAGVMQNPRHLVRRRGQEARLRCSPMKGHSHVYWYRQLPEEGLKFMVYLQKENIIDESGMPKERFSAEFPKEGPSILRIQQVVRGDSAAYFCASSLDRGNSPLHFGNGTRLTVT.

The chain links TRBV7-6 to TRBJ1-1; TRBD1 is a possible D gene (6 bases). Germline V CDR1 and CDR2: SGHVS, FNYEAQ. V was pared by 11 bases and J by 1 base, with 14 bases between. The length of the CDR3 is 13 residues. CDR3 sequence (DNA): TGTGCCGCAAACAGGGCCCAGAACACTGAAGCTTTCTTT. Protein: CAANRAQNTEAFF. Full variable domain (remainder filled in from reference TRBV7-6 and TRBJ1-1): GAGVSQSPRYKVTKRGQDVALRCDPISGHVSLYWYRQALGQGPEFLTYFNYEAQQDKSGLPNDRFSAERPEGSISTLTIQRTEQRDSAMYRCAANRAQNTEAFFGQGTRLTVV.

The chain employs TRBV5-4 and TRBJ2-7; D might be TRBD2 (7 bases). The CDR3 loop spans 16 amino acids. Trimming shortened V by 4 bases and J by 3 bases, and 20 bases separated the two germline ends. Germline lookup yields CDR1 SGHNT and CDR2 YYREEE (reference sequence). CDR3 nucleotide sequence: TGTGCCAGCAGCCCGGGGGGCGGGAAAGGGGTCTACGAGCAGTACTTC. Residues: CASSPGGGKGVYEQYF.

V usage is TRBV5-1 and J usage is TRBJ1-1; 8 bases align to TRBD1. This CDR3 is built from 14 residues. Germline CDR1 is SGHRS and CDR2 is YFSETQ. The trim removed 5 bases at V and 6 bases at J, leaving 9 bases unmatched. Here the CDR3 reads CASSFRGRRAEAFF. In DNA, the CDR3 is TGCGCCAGCAGTTTCAGGGGGCGGCGGGCTGAAGCTTTCTTT.

This clone was recorded a few times. This sequence joins TRBV6-5 and TRBJ1-6, with D perhaps TRBD1 (5 bases). The CDR3 is 14 residues long. Germline loops: CDR1 MNHEY, CDR2 SVGAGI. The V end was cut by 5 bases, the J end by 10 bases, with 15 bases between. The chain's CDR3 is CASSVLGVESPLHF. The CDR3 region has the DNA TGTGCCAGCAGTGTCCTAGGGGTGGAATCACCCCTCCACTTT.

The chain couples TRBV30 to TRBJ1-6, with 9 bases matching TRBD1. Germline V gene data show CDR1 as GTSNPN and CDR2 as SVGIG (reference sequence). V trimming: 5 bases; J trimming: 7 bases; junction bases outside the gene matches: 6. This CDR3 spans 14 amino acids. CDR3 nucleotides: TGTGCCTGGGGGATGGGACAGGGAAATTCACCCCTCCACTTT. Encoded protein: CAWGMGQGNSPLHF.

The chain couples TRBV19 to TRBJ1-5, with 7 positions matching TRBD1. The length of the CDR3 is 16 residues. Germline CDR1 LNHDA, CDR2 SQIVND (reference sequence). The V segment lost 6 bases and the J segment 0 bases; nucleotides outside the gene matches: 8. In DNA, the CDR3 is TGTGCCAGTAGGCCGGGACAGAGGGATAGCAATCAGCCCCAGCATTTT. It yields the protein CASRPGQRDSNQPQHF.

CDR3 amino acids: CASSLSDLVYNEQFF. The DNA for the CDR3 is TGTGCCAGCAGTTTATCGGATCTAGTCTACAATGAGCAGTTCTTC. The V gene is TRBV27, the J gene TRBJ2-1; no firm D call. CDR1 MNHEY and CDR2 SMNVEV come from the germline V gene (reference sequence). Trimming removed 0 bases at V and 3 bases at J, with 9 bases between. The CDR3 loop spans 15 amino acids.

The chain employs TRBV7-2 and TRBJ1-5; TRBD1 matches at 7 bases. Trimming took 5 bases from V and 2 from J; bases not matched to a gene: 3. The CDR3 loop spans 14 amino acids. Per the germline V gene, CDR1 is SGHTA and CDR2 is FQGNSA. The CDR3 DNA reads TGTGCCAGCAGCCCCACAGGGGGCAATCAGCCCCAGCATTTT. This sequence encodes CASSPTGGNQPQHF. Together with reference TRBV7-2 and TRBJ1-5, the CDR3 gives the full variable domain: GAGVSQSPSNKVTEKGKDVELRCDPISGHTALYWYRQSLGQGLEFLIYFQGNSAPDKSGLPSDRFSAERTGGSVSTLTIQRTQQEDSAVYLCASSPTGGNQPQHFGDGTRLSIL.

The J gene is TRBJ2-4, the V gene TRBV18; 8 nucleotides agree with TRBD1. Per germline, CDR1 KGHSH and CDR2 LQKENI. The V segment lost 2 bases and the J segment 5 bases; nucleotides outside the gene matches: 5. CDR3 length: 15 amino acids. CDR3 loop: CASSPFAGGQNIQYF. CDR3 DNA sequence: TGTGCCAGCTCACCATTCGCAGGGGGCCAAAACATTCAGTACTTC.

The chain uses TRBV5-6 and TRBJ1-1; no definite D call. The CDR3 runs to 13 residues. V was trimmed by 0 bases and J by 6 bases, leaving 9 bases between them. Germline V gene lookup returns CDR1 SGHDT and CDR2 YYEEEE. The CDR3 here is CASSLAGSAEAFF. CDR3 nucleotide sequence: TGTGCCAGCAGCTTGGCGGGGTCGGCTGAAGCTTTCTTT.

This clone was counted a single time. The V and J genes are TRBV30 and TRBJ2-3, with TRBD2 identical over 9 bases. The CDR3 extends over 15 amino acids. Trimming at V came to 4 bases and at J to 3 bases, leaving 8 bases not matched to a gene. Per the germline V gene, CDR1 is GTSNPN and CDR2 is SVGIG (reference sequence). CDR3 amino acids: CAWTPRREGTDTQYF. The DNA for the CDR3 is TGTGCCTGGACCCCCCGGCGGGAGGGAACAGATACGCAGTATTTT.

The rearrangement uses TRBV7-2 and TRBJ2-2; tentative D call: TRBD2 (5 bases). V lost 5 bases and J 4 bases, leaving 8 bases between the germline ends. Looked up from germline, CDR1 is SGHTA and CDR2 is FQGNSA. The CDR3 has 13 amino acids. DNA of the CDR3: TGTGCCAGCAGCCGGAGGAGCACCGGGGAGCTGTTTTTT. This codes for CASSRRSTGELFF. Together with reference TRBV7-2 and TRBJ2-2, the CDR3 gives the full variable domain: GAGVSQSPSNKVTEKGKDVELRCDPISGHTALYWYRQSLGQGLEFLIYFQGNSAPDKSGLPSDRFSAERTGGSVSTLTIQRTQQEDSAVYLCASSRRSTGELFFGEGSRLTVL.

This chain joins TRBV19 and TRBJ1-5, with D unresolved. The V end lost 9 bases, the J end lost 0 bases, and 15 bases lay between the germline ends. CDR1 and CDR2 from the germline V gene are LNHDA and SQIVND (reference sequence). The CDR3 extends over 15 amino acids. The CDR3 protein is CASEVLRYSNQPQHF. CDR3 sequence (DNA): TGTGCCAGCGAGGTTTTGAGGTATAGCAATCAGCCCCAGCATTTT.

The rearrangement uses TRBV27 and TRBJ2-2; maybe TRBD2 (7 bases). The ends were cut back, 5 bases at V and 2 bases at J, with 18 bases in the middle. From germline, CDR1 is MNHEY and CDR2 SMNVEV (reference sequence). The CDR3 contains 17 residues. The CDR3 is CASSPLGGADNTGELFF. The CDR3 nucleotides read TGTGCCAGCAGTCCCCTGGGGGGGGCGGATAACACCGGGGAGCTGTTTTTT.

This sequence joins TRBV7-3 and TRBJ1-6, with no clear D. The germline gives CDR1 SGHTA, CDR2 FQGTGA. V lost 5 bases to trimming and J lost 9 bases, with 11 bases between them. The CDR3 spans 13 residues. The CDR3 sequence is CASSPGEGSPLHF. Written as DNA, the CDR3 is TGTGCCAGCAGCCCCGGCGAGGGTTCACCCCTCCACTTT.

V and J are TRBV5-1 and TRBJ2-3; D is uncertain. CDR1 is SGHRS, CDR2 YFSETQ, per germline. Trimming cost V 2 bases and J 3 bases, with 13 bases left between them. The CDR3 spans 15 residues. CDR3 amino acids: CASSFTGDRTDTQYF. CDR3 bases: TGCGCCAGCAGCTTTACCGGAGATAGGACAGATACGCAGTATTTT.

V gene TRBV5-4 combines with J gene TRBJ1-6; tentative D call: TRBD1 (6 bases). The germline V gene encodes CDR1 SGHNT and CDR2 YYREEE (reference sequence). The CDR3 runs 14 residues. V dropped 0 bases and J dropped 10 bases, with 11 bases sitting between them. CDR3 residues: CASSLDSGQSPLHF. The CDR3 bases are TGTGCCAGCAGCTTGGACTCAGGACAGTCACCCCTCCACTTT.

CDR3 DNA: TGCGCCAGCAGCTTTGGAACAGAACCCTACGAGCAGTACTTC. Translated, it gives CASSFGTEPYEQYF. The chain is built from TRBV5-1 and TRBJ2-7, with D unclear. Germline loops: CDR1 SGHRS, CDR2 YFSETQ. The ends were cut back, 2 bases at V and 2 bases at J, with 11 bases in the middle. CDR3 size: 14 residues.

This clone was observed once. The genes are TRBV7-8 and TRBJ2-7; 11 positions match TRBD2. The CDR3 has 18 residues. Germline CDR1 SGHVS, CDR2 FQNEAQ. Germline trimming cut 5 bases from V and 3 bases from J; bases unmatched to any gene: 15. The DNA for the CDR3 is TGTGCCAGCAGCGGATCTGGGGGTAGCGGGAGGGCCTTCTACGAGCAGTACTTC. This codes for CASSGSGGSGRAFYEQYF.

The chain carries TRBV6-5 and TRBJ1-1; 7 bases agree with TRBD1. CDR1 is MNHEY and CDR2 is SVGAGI in the germline V gene. V shed 2 bases and J 3 bases; nucleotides not matched to a gene: 3. The CDR3 loop spans 14 amino acids. In DNA form, the CDR3 reads TGTGCCAGCAGTTACGCGACAGGGTACACTGAAGCTTTCTTT. It translates to CASSYATGYTEAFF.

The chain recombines TRBV6-1 with TRBJ1-1; 7 positions match TRBD1. V shed 4 bases and J 2 bases; nucleotides not matched to a gene: 7. This CDR3 contains 15 residues. Germline V gives CDR1 MNHNS, CDR2 SASEGT. In nucleotides, the CDR3 is TGTGCCAGCAGTGTGACAGGGATGGCCAACACTGAAGCTTTCTTT. Its translation is CASSVTGMANTEAFF.

The chain employs TRBV9 and TRBJ1-2, with D hard to call. CDR1 is SGDLS and CDR2 is YYNGEE in the germline V gene. The V and J ends lost 10 bases and 5 bases respectively, with 15 bases between them. The CDR3 runs to 12 residues. The CDR3 DNA reads as TGTGCCGGCGTGCTGGGCAGGTATGGCTACACCTTC. Translating gives CAGVLGRYGYTF.

The chain couples TRBV19 to TRBJ2-3, with 8 bases that match TRBD2. The V gene's germline CDR1 is LNHDA and CDR2 SQIVND (reference sequence). Trimming removed 3 bases from V and 8 bases from J; junction bases left unmatched: 10. CDR3 size: 15 residues. CDR3 DNA sequence: TGTGCCAGTAGTATGTCTCGGCTAGCGGGCGGTACGCAGTATTTT. Translated, it gives CASSMSRLAGGTQYF.

The chain carries TRBV11-1 and TRBJ1-1, with 8 bases matching TRBD1. J gave up 3 bases and V 7 bases, and 4 bases lay outside the gene matches. The germline gives CDR1 SGHAT, CDR2 FQDESV (reference sequence). This CDR3 has 13 amino acids. The CDR3, as DNA: TGTGCCAGCACCAGACAGGGGTACACTGAAGCTTTCTTT. Its protein product is CASTRQGYTEAFF.

The chain employs TRBV7-3 and TRBJ1-1; tentative D call: TRBD1 (6 bases). CDR1 and CDR2 (germline): SGHTA, FQGTGA. V lost 3 bases, J lost 3 bases, and 11 bases lay in between. The CDR3 loop spans 14 amino acids. The DNA for the CDR3 is TGTGCCAGCAGCTTTGGACAGAGGGACACTGAAGCTTTCTTT. Translation: CASSFGQRDTEAFF.

V gene TRBV18 combines with J gene TRBJ1-2, with 7 bases fitting TRBD1. Per the germline V gene, CDR1 is KGHSH and CDR2 is LQKENI. CDR3 size: 13 residues. The V gene end was trimmed by 6 bases and the J gene end by 7 bases; junction bases not matched to a gene: 8. The CDR3 nucleotides read TGTGCCAGCTCTCCCGACAGGGCTGGTGGCTACACCTTC. As protein: CASSPDRAGGYTF.

The chain recombines TRBV28 with TRBJ1-1; 7 bases are shared with TRBD1. This CDR3 has 13 amino acids. Unmatched junction bases numbered 6, after V lost 5 bases and J lost 6 bases. CDR1 is MDHEN, CDR2 SYDVKM, per germline. The CDR3: CASSHDRVAEAFF. The CDR3 DNA reads TGTGCCAGCAGTCACGACAGGGTGGCTGAAGCTTTCTTT.

The chain couples TRBV5-6 to TRBJ1-2, with D perhaps matching TRBD1 (6 bases). The V gene's germline CDR1 is SGHDT and CDR2 YYEEEE. This CDR3 is built from 14 residues. Trimming took off 6 bases at V and 2 bases at J, with 14 bases between the two ends. In nucleotides, the CDR3 is TGTGCCAGCAAAGAGGGGGGGCCGAACTATGGCTACACCTTC. Amino acids: CASKEGGPNYGYTF.

The genes are TRBV19 and TRBJ2-3; 14 bases map to TRBD2. V gave up 5 bases and J gave up 4 bases; unmatched junction bases: 14. The CDR3 contains 19 residues. Germline V gives CDR1 LNHDA, CDR2 SQIVND (reference sequence). CDR3: CASSLALRTSGRRADTQYF. The DNA of the CDR3 is TGTGCCAGTAGTCTCGCCCTCAGGACTAGCGGGAGGAGGGCAGATACGCAGTATTTT.